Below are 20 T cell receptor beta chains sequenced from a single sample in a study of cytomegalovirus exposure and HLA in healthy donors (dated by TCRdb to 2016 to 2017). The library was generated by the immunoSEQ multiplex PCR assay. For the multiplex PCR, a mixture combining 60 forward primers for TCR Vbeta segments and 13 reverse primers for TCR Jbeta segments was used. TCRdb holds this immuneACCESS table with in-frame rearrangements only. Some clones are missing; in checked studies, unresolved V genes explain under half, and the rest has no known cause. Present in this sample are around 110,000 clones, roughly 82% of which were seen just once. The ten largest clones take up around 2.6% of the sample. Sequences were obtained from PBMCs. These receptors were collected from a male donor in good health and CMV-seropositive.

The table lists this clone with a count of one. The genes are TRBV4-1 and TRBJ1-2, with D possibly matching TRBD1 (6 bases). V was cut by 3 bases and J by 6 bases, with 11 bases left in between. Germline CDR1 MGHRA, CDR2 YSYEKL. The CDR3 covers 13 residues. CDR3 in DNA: TGCGCCAGCAGCCAGGGGGCGGGAGATGGCTACACCTTC. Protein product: CASSQGAGDGYTF.

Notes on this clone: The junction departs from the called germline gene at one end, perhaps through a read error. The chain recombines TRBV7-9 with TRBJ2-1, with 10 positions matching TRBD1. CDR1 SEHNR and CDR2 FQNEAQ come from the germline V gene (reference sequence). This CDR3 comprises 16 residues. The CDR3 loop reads CSSSWSSGTGANEQFF. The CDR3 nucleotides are TGTTCCAGCAGCTGGTCCTCCGGGACAGGGGCGAATGAGCAGTTCTTC.

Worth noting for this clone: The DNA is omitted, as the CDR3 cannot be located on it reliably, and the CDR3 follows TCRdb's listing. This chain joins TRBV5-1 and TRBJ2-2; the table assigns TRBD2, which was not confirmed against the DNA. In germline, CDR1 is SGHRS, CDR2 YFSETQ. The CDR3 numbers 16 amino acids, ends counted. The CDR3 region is CASSLWTSGGPGSCFF.

The CDR3 region has the DNA TGCGCCAGCGGACAGGTCGAGCAGTACTTC. Protein: CASGQVEQYF. The J gene is TRBJ2-7, the V gene TRBV5-1, with 7 bases matching TRBD1. Germline values: CDR1 SGHRS, CDR2 YFSETQ. This CDR3 is built from 10 residues. Unmatched junction bases numbered 1, after V lost 7 bases and J lost 6 bases.

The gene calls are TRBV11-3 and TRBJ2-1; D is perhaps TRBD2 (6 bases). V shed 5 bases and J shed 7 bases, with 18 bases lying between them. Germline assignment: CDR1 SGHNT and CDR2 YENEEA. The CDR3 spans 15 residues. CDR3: CASSGVAGLGNEQFF. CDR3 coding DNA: TGTGCCAGCAGCGGGGTTGCGGGATTAGGGAATGAGCAGTTCTTC.

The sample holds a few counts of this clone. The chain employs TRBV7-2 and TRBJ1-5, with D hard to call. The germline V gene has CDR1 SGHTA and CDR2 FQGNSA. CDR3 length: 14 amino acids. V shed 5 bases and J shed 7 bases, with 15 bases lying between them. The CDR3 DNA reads TGTGCCAGCAGCCATCGAGGTGGTGGCCAGCCCCAGCATTTT. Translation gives CASSHRGGGQPQHF.

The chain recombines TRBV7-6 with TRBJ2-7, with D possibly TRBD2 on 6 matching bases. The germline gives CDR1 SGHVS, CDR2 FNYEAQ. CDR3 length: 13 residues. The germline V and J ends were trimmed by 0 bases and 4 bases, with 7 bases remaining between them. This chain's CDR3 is CASSLAEGYEQYF. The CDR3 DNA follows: TGTGCCAGCAGCTTAGCGGAGGGGTACGAGCAGTACTTC.

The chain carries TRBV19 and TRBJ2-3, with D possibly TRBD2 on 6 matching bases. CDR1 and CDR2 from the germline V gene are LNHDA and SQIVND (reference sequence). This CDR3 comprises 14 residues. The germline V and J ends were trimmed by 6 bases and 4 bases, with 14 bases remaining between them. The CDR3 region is CASSLTSSADTQYF. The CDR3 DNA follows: TGTGCCAGTAGCCTCACTAGCTCCGCAGATACGCAGTATTTT.

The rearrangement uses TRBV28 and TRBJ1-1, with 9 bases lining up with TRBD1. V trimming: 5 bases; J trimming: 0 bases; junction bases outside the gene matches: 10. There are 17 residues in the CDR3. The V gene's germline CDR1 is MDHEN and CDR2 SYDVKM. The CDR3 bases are TGTGCCAGCAGTCCAGGACAGGGGTCCCCTATGAACACTGAAGCTTTCTTT. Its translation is CASSPGQGSPMNTEAFF.

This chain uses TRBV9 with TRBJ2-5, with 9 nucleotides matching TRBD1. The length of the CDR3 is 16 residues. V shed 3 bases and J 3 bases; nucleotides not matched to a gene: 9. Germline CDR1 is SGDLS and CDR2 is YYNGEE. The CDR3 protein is CASSAADRGWEETQYF. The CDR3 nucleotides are TGTGCCAGCAGCGCAGCGGACAGGGGTTGGGAAGAGACCCAGTACTTC. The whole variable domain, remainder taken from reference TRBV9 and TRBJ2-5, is DSGVTQTPKHLITATGQRVTLRCSPRSGDLSVYWYQQSLDQGLQFLIQYYNGEERAKGNILERFSAQQFPDLHSELNLSSLELGDSALYFCASSAADRGWEETQYFGPGTRLLVL.

The CDR3 DNA is TGTGCCAGCAGCCCAAGAGGAGGCTATACGATGAACACTGAAGCTTTCTTT. This encodes CASSPRGGYTMNTEAFF. The J gene is TRBJ1-1, the V gene TRBV9, with D unresolved. The germline gives CDR1 SGDLS, CDR2 YYNGEE. The CDR3 spans 17 residues. Trimming cost V 4 bases and J 0 bases, with 19 bases left between them.

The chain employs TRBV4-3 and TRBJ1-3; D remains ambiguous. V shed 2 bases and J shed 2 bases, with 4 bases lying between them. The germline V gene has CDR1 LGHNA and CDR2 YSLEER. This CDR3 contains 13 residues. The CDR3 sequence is CASSQLAGNTIYF. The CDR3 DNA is TGCGCCAGCAGCCAACTCGCTGGAAACACCATATATTTT.

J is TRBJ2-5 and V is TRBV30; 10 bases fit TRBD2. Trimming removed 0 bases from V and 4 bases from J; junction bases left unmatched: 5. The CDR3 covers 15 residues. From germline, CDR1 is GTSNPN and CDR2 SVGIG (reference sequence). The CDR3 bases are TGTGCCTGGAGTGTACCTCTAGCGGGAGCAGAGACCCAGTACTTC. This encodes CAWSVPLAGAETQYF.

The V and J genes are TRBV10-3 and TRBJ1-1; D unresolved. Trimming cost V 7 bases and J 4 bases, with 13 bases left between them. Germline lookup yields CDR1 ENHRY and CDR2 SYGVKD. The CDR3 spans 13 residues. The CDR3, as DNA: TGTGCCATCATTGAACAGCTTGGCACTGAAGCTTTCTTT. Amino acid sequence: CAIIEQLGTEAFF.

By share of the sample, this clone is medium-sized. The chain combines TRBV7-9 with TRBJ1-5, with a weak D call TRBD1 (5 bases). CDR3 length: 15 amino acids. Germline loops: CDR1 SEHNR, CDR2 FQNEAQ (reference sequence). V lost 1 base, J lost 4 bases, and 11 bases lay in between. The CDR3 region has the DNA TGTGCCAGCAGCTTAGGCCCAGGGAAGAATCAGCCCCAGCATTTT. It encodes CASSLGPGKNQPQHF.

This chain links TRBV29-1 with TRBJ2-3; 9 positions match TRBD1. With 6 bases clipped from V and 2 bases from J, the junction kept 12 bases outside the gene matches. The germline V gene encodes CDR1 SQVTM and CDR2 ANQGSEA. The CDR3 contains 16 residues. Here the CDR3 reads CSVAGQGLGTTDTQYF. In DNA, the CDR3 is TGCAGCGTGGCGGGACAGGGATTGGGGACCACAGATACGCAGTATTTT.

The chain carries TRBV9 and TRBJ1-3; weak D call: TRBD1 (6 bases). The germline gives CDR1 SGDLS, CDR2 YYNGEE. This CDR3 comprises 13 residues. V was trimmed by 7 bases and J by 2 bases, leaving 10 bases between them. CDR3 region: CASWGGAGNTIYF. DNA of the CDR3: TGTGCCAGCTGGGGGGGCGCTGGAAACACCATATATTTT.

In nucleotides, the CDR3 is TGTGCCAGCAGCTTAGGGGGACAGAACACCGGGGAGCTGTTTTTT. This sequence encodes CASSLGGQNTGELFF. The chain recombines TRBV11-3 with TRBJ2-2, with a possible D match to TRBD1 (6 bases). This CDR3 region has 15 residues. Per the germline V gene, CDR1 is SGHNT and CDR2 is YENEEA. V lost 1 base to trimming and J lost 1 base, with 7 bases between them.

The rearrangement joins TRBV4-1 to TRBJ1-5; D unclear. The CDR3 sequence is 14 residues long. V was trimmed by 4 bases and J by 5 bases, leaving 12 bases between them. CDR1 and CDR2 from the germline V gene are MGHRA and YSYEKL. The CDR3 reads CASSPTGGHQPQHF. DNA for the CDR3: TGCGCCAGCAGCCCGACTGGCGGCCATCAGCCCCAGCATTTT.

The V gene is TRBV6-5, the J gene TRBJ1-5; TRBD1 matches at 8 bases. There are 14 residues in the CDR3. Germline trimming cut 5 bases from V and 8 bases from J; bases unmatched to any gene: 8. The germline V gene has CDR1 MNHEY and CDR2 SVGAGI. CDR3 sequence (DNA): TGTGCCAGCAGTCCAGACAGGGGAGGCAAGCCCCAGCATTTT. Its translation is CASSPDRGGKPQHF.